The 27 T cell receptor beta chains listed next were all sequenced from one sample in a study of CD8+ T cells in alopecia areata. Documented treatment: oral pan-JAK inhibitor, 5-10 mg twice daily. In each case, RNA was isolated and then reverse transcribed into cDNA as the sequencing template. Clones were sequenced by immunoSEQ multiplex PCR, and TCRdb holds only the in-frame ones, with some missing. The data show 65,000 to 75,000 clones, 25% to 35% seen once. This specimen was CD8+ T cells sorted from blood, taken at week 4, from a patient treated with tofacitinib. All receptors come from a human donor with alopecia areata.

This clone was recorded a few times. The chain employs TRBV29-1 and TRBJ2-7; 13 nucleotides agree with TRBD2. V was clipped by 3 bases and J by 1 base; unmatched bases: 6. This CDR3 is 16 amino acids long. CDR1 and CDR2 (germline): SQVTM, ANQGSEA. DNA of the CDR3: TGCAGCGTTGAGGTATCGGGACTAGCGGGATCCTACGAGCAGTACTTC. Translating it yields CSVEVSGLAGSYEQYF.

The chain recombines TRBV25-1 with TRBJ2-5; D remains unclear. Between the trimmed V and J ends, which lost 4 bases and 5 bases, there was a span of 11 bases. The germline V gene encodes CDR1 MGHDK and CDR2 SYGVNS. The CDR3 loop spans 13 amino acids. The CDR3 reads CASSARAGETQYF. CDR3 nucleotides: TGTGCCAGCAGTGCTCGGGCCGGGGAGACCCAGTACTTC.

The CDR3 loop is CSAQEAGELFF. CDR3 DNA: TGCAGCGCCCAGGAGGCCGGGGAGCTGTTTTTT. This chain connects TRBV29-1 to TRBJ2-2, with a tentative D call TRBD2 (5 bases). V dropped 7 bases and J dropped 6 bases, with 9 bases sitting between them. CDR3 length: 11 amino acids. The germline V gene encodes CDR1 SQVTM and CDR2 ANQGSEA.

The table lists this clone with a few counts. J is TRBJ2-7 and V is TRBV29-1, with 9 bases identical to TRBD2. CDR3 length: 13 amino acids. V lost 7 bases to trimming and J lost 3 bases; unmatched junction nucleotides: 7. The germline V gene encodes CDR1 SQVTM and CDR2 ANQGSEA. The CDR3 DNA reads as TGCAGCGCCCGGCGGCGGGAGGGCTACGAGCAGTACTTC. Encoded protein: CSARRREGYEQYF.

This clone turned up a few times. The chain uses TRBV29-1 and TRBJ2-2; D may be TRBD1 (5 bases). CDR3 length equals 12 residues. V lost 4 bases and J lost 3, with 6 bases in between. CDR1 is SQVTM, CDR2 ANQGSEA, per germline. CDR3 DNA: TGCAGCGTTGCCAGGGACACCGGGGAGCTGTTTTTT. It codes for CSVARDTGELFF.

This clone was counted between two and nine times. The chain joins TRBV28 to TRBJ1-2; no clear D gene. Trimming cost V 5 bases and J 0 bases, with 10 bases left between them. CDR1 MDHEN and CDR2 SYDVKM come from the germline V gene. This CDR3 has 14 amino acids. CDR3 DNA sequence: TGTGCCAGCAGTCTAGGAAGCCCTAACTATGGCTACACCTTC. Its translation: CASSLGSPNYGYTF.

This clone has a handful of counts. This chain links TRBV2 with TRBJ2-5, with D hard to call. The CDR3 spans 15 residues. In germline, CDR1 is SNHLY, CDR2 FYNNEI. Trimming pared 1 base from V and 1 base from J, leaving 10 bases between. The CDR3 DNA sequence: TGTGCCAGCAGTGAAGACCCCTTCATCCAAGAGACCCAGTACTTC. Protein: CASSEDPFIQETQYF.

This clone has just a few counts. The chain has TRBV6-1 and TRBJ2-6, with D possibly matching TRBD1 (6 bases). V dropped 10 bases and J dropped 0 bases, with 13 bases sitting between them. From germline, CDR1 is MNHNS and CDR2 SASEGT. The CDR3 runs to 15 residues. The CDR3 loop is CANRVLSSGANVLTF. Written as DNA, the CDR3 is TGTGCCAACAGGGTCCTAAGCTCTGGGGCCAACGTCCTGACTTTC.

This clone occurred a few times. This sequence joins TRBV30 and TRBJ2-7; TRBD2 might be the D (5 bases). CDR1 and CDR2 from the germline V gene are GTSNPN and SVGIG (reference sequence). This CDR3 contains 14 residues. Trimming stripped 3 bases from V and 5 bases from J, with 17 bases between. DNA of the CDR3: TGTGCCTGGAGGCCCCGGGGTAGCGTCGACGAGCAGTACTTC. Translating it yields CAWRPRGSVDEQYF.

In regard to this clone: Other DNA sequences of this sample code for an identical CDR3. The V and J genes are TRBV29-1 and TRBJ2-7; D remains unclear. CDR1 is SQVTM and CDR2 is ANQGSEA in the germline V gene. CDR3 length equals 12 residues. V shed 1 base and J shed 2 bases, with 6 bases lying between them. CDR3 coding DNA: TGCAGCGTTGAAGTGGGTGCCTACGAGCAGTACTTC. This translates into CSVEVGAYEQYF.

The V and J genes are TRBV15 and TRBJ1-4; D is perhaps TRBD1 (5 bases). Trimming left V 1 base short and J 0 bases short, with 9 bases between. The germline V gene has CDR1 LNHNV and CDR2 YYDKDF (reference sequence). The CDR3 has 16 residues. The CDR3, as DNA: TGTGCCACCAGCAGAGCAAGGGGCTCAACTAATGAAAAACTGTTTTTT. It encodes CATSRARGSTNEKLFF.

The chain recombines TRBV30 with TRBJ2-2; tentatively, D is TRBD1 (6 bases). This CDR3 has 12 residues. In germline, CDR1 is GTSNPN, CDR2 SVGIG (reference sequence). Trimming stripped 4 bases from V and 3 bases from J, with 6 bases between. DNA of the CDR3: TGTGCCTGGACAGGGGACACCGGGGAGCTGTTTTTT. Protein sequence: CAWTGDTGELFF.

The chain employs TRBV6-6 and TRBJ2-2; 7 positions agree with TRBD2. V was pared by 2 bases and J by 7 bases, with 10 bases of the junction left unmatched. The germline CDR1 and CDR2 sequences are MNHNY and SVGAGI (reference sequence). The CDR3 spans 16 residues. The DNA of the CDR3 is TGTGCCAGCAGTTACGAATCGAGACTAGCTCACGGGGAGCTGTTTTTT. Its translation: CASSYESRLAHGELFF.

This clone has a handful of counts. The CDR3 DNA is TGCGCCAGCAGCTTAGCCAGAAATGAGCAGTTCTTC. Translation gives CASSLARNEQFF. The chain links TRBV5-1 to TRBJ2-1; D call uncertain. Per the germline V gene, CDR1 is SGHRS and CDR2 is YFSETQ. The germline V and J ends were trimmed by 2 bases and 7 bases, with 7 bases remaining between them. CDR3 length equals 12 residues.

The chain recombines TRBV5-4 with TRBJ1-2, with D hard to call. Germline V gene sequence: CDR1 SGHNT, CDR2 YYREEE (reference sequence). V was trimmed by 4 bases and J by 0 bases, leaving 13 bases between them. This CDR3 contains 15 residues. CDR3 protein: CASSAEVLSNYGYTF. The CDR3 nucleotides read TGTGCCAGCAGCGCTGAAGTACTTTCTAACTATGGCTACACCTTC.

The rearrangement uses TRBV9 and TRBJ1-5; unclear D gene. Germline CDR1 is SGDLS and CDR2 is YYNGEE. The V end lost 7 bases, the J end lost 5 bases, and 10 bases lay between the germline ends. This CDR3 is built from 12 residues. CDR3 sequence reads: CASGEKDQPQHF. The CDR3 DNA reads TGTGCCAGCGGTGAGAAGGATCAGCCCCAGCATTTT.

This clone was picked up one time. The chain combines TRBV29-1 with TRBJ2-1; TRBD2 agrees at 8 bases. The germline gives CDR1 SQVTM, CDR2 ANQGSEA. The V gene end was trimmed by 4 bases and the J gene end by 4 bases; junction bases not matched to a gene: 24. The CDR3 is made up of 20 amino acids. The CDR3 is CSVGVNTGGLIVDRYNEQFF. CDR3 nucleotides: TGCAGCGTTGGGGTAAATACGGGAGGGCTAATTGTGGATCGGTACAATGAGCAGTTCTTC.

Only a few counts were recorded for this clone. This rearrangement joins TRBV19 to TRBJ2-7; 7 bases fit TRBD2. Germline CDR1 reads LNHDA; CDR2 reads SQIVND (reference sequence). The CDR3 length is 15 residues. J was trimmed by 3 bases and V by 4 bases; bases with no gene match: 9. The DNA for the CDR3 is TGTGCCAGTAGTACATCCCTTCGCGGGGGCTACGAGCAGTACTTC. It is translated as CASSTSLRGGYEQYF.

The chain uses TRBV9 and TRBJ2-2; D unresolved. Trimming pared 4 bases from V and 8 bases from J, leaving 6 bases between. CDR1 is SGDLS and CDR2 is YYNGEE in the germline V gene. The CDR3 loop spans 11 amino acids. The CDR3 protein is CASSIPGELFF. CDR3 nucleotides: TGTGCCAGCAGCATCCCTGGGGAGCTGTTTTTT. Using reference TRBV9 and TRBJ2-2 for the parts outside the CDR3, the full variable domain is DSGVTQTPKHLITATGQRVTLRCSPRSGDLSVYWYQQSLDQGLQFLIQYYNGEERAKGNILERFSAQQFPDLHSELNLSSLELGDSALYFCASSIPGELFFGEGSRLTVL.

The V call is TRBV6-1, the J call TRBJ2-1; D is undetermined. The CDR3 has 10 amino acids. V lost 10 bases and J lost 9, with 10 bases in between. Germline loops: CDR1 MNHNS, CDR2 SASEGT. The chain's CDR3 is CANAPGEQFF. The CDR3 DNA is TGTGCCAATGCCCCCGGTGAGCAGTTCTTC.

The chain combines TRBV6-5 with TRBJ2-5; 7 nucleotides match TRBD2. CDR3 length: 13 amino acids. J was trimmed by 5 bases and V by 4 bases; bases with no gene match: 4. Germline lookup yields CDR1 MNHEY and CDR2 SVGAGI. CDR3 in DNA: TGTGCCAGCAGTTCCGGGACTACGGAGACCCAGTACTTC. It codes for CASSSGTTETQYF.

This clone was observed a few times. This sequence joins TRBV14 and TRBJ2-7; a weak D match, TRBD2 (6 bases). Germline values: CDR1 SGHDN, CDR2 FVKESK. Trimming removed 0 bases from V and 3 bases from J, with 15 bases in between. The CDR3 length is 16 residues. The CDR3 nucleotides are TGTGCCAGCAGCCAAGATAGCCGGGCGGGATACTACGAGCAGTACTTC. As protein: CASSQDSRAGYYEQYF.

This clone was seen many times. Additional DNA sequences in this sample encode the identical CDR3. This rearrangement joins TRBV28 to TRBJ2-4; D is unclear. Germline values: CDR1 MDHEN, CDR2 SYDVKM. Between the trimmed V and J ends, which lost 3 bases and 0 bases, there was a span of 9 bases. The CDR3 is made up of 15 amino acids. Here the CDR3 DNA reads TGTGCCAGCAGTTTGTGGCTAGAAGCCAAAAACATTCAGTACTTC. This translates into CASSLWLEAKNIQYF.

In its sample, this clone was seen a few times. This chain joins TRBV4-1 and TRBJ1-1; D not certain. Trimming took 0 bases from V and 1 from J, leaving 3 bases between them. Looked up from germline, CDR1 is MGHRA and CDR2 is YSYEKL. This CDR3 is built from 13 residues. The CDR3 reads CASSQDRNTEAFF. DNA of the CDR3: TGCGCCAGCAGCCAAGACAGGAACACTGAAGCTTTCTTT.

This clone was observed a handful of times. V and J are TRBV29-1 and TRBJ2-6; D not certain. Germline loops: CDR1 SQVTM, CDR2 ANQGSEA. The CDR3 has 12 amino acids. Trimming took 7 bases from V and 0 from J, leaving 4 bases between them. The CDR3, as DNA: TGCAGCGGGGGCTCTGGGGCCAACGTCCTGACTTTC. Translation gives CSGGSGANVLTF.

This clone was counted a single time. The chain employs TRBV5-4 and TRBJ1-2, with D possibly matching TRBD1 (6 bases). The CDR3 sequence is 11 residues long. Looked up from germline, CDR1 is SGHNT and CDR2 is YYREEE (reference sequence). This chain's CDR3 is CAPPGARGYTF. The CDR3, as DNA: TGTGCTCCACCGGGGGCGAGGGGCTACACCTTC.

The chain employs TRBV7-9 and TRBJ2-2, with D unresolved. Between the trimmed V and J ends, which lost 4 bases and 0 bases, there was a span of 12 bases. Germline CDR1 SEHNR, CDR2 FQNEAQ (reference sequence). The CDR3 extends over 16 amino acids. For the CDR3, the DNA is TGTGCCAGCAGCTCCGCCGCAGCTGCGAACACCGGGGAGCTGTTTTTT. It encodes CASSSAAAANTGELFF.